Listed below are T cell receptor beta chains from one sample, sequenced in a study of T cell repertoires in ileal Crohn's disease. TCRdb's table, derived via immunoSEQ multiplex PCR, lists solely in-frame clones and lacks some. The table has some 16,000 clones, roughly 91% seen once; the top ten hold roughly 3.4%. The sequenced sample consisted of ileal tissue. These receptors were collected from an adult with Crohn's disease. The CDR3 runs from the conserved cysteine through the conserved F or W. A D gene is named only where the DNA matches it firmly.

D | J | V | DNA | CDR3
NA | TRBJ1-5 | TRBV4-1 | TGCGCCAGCAGCCAAGTCGCCAGTGGCAATCAGCCCCAGCATTTT | CASSQVASGNQPQHF
NA | TRBJ1-1 | TRBV7-9 | TGTGCCAGCAAGATGACAGATGTCACTGAAGCTTTCTTT | CASKMTDVTEAFF
TRBD1 | TRBJ1-3 | TRBV7-3 | TGTGCCAGCAGCTTATCAGGGGGCTATGGAAACACCATATATTTT | CASSLSGGYGNTIYF
NA | TRBJ2-6 | TRBV6-5 | TGTGCCAGCAGGGGGGCTTTCTCTGGGGCCAACGTCCTGACTTTC | CASRGAFSGANVLTF
TRBD2 | TRBJ2-3 | TRBV19 | TGTGCCAGTAGTATTCCTTATCTAGCGGGGATGAGCACAGATACGCAGTATTTT | CASSIPYLAGMSTDTQYF
TRBD1 | TRBJ2-1 | TRBV9 | TGTGCCAGCAGCCCGAGACAGGGGTTTGGCAATGAGCAGTTCTTC | CASSPRQGFGNEQFF
NA | TRBJ2-6 | TRBV7-9 | TGTGCCAGCAGCTTAGTGGGGGGCTCTGGGGCCAACGTCCTGACTTTC | CASSLVGGSGANVLTF
TRBD1 | TRBJ2-1 | TRBV27 | TGTGCCAGCAGTCCAGGGGGCTCTGGGGTGTACAATGAGCAGTTCTTC | CASSPGGSGVYNEQFF
NA | TRBJ1-2 | TRBV9 | TGTGCCAGCAGCGTTAGCCGGGGGACGGCCTATGGCTACACCTTC | CASSVSRGTAYGYTF
TRBD1 | TRBJ2-3 | TRBV6-1 | TGTGCCAGCAGTGACGGACAGGGATGGGGAACAGATACGCAGTATTTT | CASSDGQGWGTDTQYF
NA | TRBJ1-1 | TRBV5-1 | TGCGCCAGCAGCTTGGGCTCCGGGACAGAAGCTTTCTTT | CASSLGSGTEAFF
TRBD1 | TRBJ1-2 | TRBV7-9 | TGTGCCAGCAGGGCAGGGGGCAACGATGGCTACACCTTC | CASRAGGNDGYTF
TRBD2 | TRBJ2-5 | TRBV9 | TGTGCCAGCACCCTAAGCGGGGGGGCCGAAGAGACCCAGTACTTC | CASTLSGGAEETQYF
TRBD1 | TRBJ2-3 | TRBV4-1 | TGCGCCAGCAGCCCCGGAAAGGGGCAGGGGGAGTTCGCAGATACGCAGTATTTT | CASSPGKGQGEFADTQYF
TRBD1 | TRBJ1-1 | TRBV7-9 | TGTGCCAGCAGCTTAACAGGGGGAACAACTGAAGCTTTCTTT | CASSLTGGTTEAFF
TRBD1 | TRBJ1-3 | TRBV10-2 | TGCGCCACCAAGACAGGGGGTGATGGAAACACCATATATTTT | CATKTGGDGNTIYF
NA | TRBJ1-6 | TRBV15 | TGTGCCACCAGCAGAGATGGGCAGGGTTCACCCCTCCACTTT | CATSRDGQGSPLHF
NA | TRBJ2-7 | TRBV7-2 | TGTGCCAGCAGCCGTAGCTCCTACGAGCAGTACTTC | CASSRSSYEQYF